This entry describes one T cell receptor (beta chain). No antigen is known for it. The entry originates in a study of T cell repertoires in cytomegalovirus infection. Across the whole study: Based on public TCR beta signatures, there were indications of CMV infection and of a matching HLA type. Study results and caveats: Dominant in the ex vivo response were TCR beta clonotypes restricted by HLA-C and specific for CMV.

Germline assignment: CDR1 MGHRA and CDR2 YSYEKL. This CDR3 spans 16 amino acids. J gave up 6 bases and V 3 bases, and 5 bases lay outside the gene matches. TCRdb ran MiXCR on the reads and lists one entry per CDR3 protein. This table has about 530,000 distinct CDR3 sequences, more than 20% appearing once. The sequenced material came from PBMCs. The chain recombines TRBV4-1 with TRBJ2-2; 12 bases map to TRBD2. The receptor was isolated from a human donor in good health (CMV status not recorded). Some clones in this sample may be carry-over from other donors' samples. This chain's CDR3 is CASSHRLAGVSGELFF. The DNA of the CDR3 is TGCGCCAGCAGCCACCGACTAGCGGGAGTGTCCGGGGAGCTGTTTTTT.